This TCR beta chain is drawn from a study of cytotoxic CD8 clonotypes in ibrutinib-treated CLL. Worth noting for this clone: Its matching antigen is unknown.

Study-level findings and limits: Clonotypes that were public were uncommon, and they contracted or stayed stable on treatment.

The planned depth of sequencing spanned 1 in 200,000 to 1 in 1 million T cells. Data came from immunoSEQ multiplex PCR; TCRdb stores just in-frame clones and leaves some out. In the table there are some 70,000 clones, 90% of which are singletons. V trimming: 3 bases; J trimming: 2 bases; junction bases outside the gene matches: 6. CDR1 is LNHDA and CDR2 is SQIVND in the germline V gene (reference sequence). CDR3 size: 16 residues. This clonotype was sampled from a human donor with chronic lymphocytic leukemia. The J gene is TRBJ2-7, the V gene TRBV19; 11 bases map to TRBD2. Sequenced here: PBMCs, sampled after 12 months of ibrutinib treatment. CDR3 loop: CASSMLAGGPPYEQYF. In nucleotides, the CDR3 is TGTGCCAGTAGTATGCTAGCGGGAGGCCCCCCCTACGAGCAGTACTTC. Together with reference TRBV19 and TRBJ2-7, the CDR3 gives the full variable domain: DGGITQSPKYLFRKEGQNVTLSCEQNLNHDAMYWYRQDPGQGLRLIYYSQIVNDFQKGDIAEGYSVSREKKESFPLTVTSAQKNPTAFYLCASSMLAGGPPYEQYFGPGTRLTVT.